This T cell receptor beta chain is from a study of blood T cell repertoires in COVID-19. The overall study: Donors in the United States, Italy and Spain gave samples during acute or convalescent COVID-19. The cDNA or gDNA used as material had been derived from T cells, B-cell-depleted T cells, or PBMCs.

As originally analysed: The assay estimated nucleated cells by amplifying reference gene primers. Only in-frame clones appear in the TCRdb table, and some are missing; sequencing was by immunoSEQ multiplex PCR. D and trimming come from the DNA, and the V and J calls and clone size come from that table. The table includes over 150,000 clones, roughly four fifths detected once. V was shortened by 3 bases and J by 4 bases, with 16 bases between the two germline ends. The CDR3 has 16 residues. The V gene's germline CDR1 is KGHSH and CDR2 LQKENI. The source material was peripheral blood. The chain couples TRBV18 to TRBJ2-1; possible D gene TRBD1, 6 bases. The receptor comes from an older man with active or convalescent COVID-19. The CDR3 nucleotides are TGTGCCAGCTCACCTTTACCGGCAGGGGATTACAATGAGCAGTTCTTC. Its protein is CASSPLPAGDYNEQFF.